This T cell receptor (beta chain) is drawn from a study of cytomegalovirus exposure and HLA in healthy donors. Study in general: Within an early data release were about 85 million unique TCRs drawn from HLA-typed donors. Study-wide points: There were around 160 TCR beta chains listed as cytomegalovirus-associated.

The PCR contained 60 Vbeta and 13 Jbeta primers. The repertoire was sequenced with immunoSEQ multiplex PCR; TCRdb's copy has only in-frame clones and lacks some. The table includes 170,000 or so clones, 70% to 85% detected once. CDR1 is SGHRS and CDR2 is YFSETQ in the germline V gene. Deletions cut 3 bases from V and 11 bases from J, with 10 bases between. This CDR3 contains 11 residues. As to this clone: What it recognizes is unknown.

This receptor was obtained from a woman aged 40-49 years in good health and CMV-seronegative. V gene TRBV5-1 combines with J gene TRBJ2-3, with D perhaps TRBD1 (5 bases). Sequencing was carried out using PBMCs. The CDR3 DNA reads as TGCGCCAGCAGCTACCGACAGAGGCAGTATTTT. This codes for CASSYRQRQYF.